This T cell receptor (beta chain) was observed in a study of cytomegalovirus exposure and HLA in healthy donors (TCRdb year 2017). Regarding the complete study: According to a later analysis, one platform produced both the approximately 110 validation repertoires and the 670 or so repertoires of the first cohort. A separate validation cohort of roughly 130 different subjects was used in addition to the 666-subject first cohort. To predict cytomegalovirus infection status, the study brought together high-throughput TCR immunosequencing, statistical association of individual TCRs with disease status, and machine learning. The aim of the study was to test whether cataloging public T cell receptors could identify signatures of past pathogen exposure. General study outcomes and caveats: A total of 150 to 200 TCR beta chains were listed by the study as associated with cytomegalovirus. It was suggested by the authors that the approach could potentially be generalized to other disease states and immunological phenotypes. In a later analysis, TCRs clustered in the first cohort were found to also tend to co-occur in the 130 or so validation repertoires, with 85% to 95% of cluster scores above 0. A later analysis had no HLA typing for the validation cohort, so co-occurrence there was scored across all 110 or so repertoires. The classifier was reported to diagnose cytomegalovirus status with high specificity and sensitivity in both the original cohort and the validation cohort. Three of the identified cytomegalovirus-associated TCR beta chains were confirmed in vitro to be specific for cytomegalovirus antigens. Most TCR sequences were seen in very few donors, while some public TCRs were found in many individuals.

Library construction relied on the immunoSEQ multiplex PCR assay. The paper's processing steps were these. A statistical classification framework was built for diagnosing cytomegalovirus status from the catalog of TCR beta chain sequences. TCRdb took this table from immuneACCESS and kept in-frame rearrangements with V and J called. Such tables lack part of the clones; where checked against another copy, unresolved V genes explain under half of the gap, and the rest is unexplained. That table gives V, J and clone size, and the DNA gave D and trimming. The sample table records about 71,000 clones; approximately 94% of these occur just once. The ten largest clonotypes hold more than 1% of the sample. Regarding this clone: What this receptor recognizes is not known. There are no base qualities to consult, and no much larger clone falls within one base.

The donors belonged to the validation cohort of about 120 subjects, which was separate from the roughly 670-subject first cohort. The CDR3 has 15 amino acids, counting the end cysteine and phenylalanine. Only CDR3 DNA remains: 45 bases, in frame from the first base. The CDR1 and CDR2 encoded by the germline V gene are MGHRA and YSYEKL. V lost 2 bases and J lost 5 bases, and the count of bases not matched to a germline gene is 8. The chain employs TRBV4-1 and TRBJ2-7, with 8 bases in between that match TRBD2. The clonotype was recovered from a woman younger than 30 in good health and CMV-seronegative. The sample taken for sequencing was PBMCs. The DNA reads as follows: TGCGCCAGCAGCCAACCGGTGCGGGGGGTGAACGAGCAGTACTTC. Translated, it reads CASSQPVRGVNEQYF.